The rows below give T cell receptor beta chains drawn from one sample of a study of T cells expressing NK-cell markers. TCRdb reanalyzed the 5' RACE reads and collapses them to one entry per CDR3 protein, without DNA. This specimen shows about 110,000 distinct CDR3 sequences; the ten leading clones hold approximately 18%. The sequencing input was blood T cells: a sorted CD56 or NKG2C T cell subset, CD4+ or CD8+ T cells, or bulk PBMC T cells (not recorded which). The receptors here all came from a woman between 18 and 70 years old in good health. The CDR3 runs from the conserved cysteine through the conserved F or W. The order of the fields is J gene, V gene, CDR3 protein.

TRBJ1-2	TRBV4-1	CASSQVRADGYTF
TRBJ1-1	TRBV29-1	CSAGQGNTEAFF
TRBJ2-2	TRBV11-1	CASSPGLGSGGPNTGELFF
TRBJ2-3	TRBV7-2	CASSTGFLKIDTQYF
TRBJ1-1	TRBV7-2	CASSYSWNTEAFF
TRBJ2-1	TRBV5-1	CASSIVAGGVNEQFF
TRBJ2-7	TRBV6-5	CASSYDRGAREQYF
TRBJ1-2	TRBV29-1	CSVEGQGVGYTF
TRBJ2-7	TRBV28	CASSPTRQGPSYEQYF
TRBJ2-7	TRBV20-1	CSATGTSFYEQYF
TRBJ2-1	TRBV29-1	CSVRGSGSYNEQFF
TRBJ2-2	TRBV29-1	CSVVTGNTGELFF
TRBJ1-1	TRBV5-1	CASSLADTEAFF
TRBJ1-2	TRBV14	CASSQTGGPYGYTF
TRBJ1-3	TRBV12-3/TRBV12-4	CASSLVGSGNTIYF
TRBJ1-5	TRBV21-1	CASGNQGVSNQPQHF
TRBJ2-7	TRBV7-6	CASSLSPSGSASYEQYF
TRBJ1-5	TRBV12-3/TRBV12-4	CASSPDTNRGNQPQHF
TRBJ1-2	TRBV6-4	CASIPTGEGDNYGYTF
TRBJ1-1	TRBV15	CATSRDPPEAFF
TRBJ1-5	TRBV19	CASNQGSQPQHF
TRBJ2-5	TRBV5-1	CASSPSWVEPETQYF
TRBJ2-5	TRBV4-1	CASSPRTSGQETQYF
TRBJ2-3	TRBV5-4	CASSLTDSYTDTQYF
TRBJ1-1	TRBV6-1	CASRADGDRVAFF
TRBJ1-1	TRBV11-1	CASLPVRGMNTEAFF
TRBJ1-2	TRBV20-1	CSAITGPEDGYGYTF
TRBJ2-7	TRBV20-1	CSARGLAPLEQYF
TRBJ2-5	TRBV29-1	CSADGYGVTQYF
TRBJ1-2	TRBV6-5	CASSHPGTPTF
TRBJ2-5	TRBV28	CASSLESGRGMEETQYF
TRBJ2-7	TRBV28	CASSPGTGSAYEQYF
TRBJ2-7	TRBV29-1	CSVEVWGAASSYEQYF
TRBJ2-7	TRBV12-3/TRBV12-4	CASSLGWGLAGSEQYF
TRBJ2-5	TRBV4-3	CASSQEPPLETQYF
TRBJ2-7	TRBV20-1	CSARVAGYLYEQYF
TRBJ2-7	TRBV14	CASSQGMVPYEQYF
TRBJ2-4	TRBV6-5	CASSSGTGGNIQYF
TRBJ1-1	TRBV6-1	CASSKGQGLGTEAFF
TRBJ2-7	TRBV20-1	CSARTGQGYSYEQYF
TRBJ2-1	TRBV4-3	CASSQSLGDEQFF
TRBJ2-1	TRBV15	CATSSPGGAGSYNEQFF
TRBJ1-2	TRBV4-3	CASSQEETTGRGGYTF
TRBJ2-2	TRBV12-5	CASGLAGISTGELFF
TRBJ2-1	TRBV9	CASSVGFNNEQFF
TRBJ2-1	TRBV12-3/TRBV12-4	CASSHRLAVYNEQFF
TRBJ1-2	TRBV19	CASSMSGFYGYTF
TRBJ2-2	TRBV12-3/TRBV12-4	CASSPVLAENTGELFF
TRBJ1-2	TRBV2	CASSDIQGRAPDYGYTF
TRBJ2-1	TRBV6-5	CASSYSMSGGQSEQFF
TRBJ2-1	TRBV2	CASILAGYNEQFF
TRBJ2-3	TRBV5-6	CASSGTGTVGSGDTQYF
TRBJ2-2	TRBV14	CASSLTEPYTGELFF